This paragraph reports one T cell receptor beta chain. Its antigen is still unknown. The CDR3 runs 15 residues. Germline assignment: CDR1 DFQATT and CDR2 SNEGSKA (reference sequence). The data were taken from a study of blood T cells in healthy people across ages. Each donor supplied roughly 9.1 milliliters of peripheral blood. The second PCR ran roughly 6 to 12 cycles with a sample-barcoded 5' primer and J-beta primers. TCRdb analysed the 5' RACE reads with MiXCR anew, one entry per CDR3 protein. The sample lists over a million distinct CDR3 sequences, 40% to 50% occurring once. Broader study findings: Measured against age, TCR beta diversity per million T cells decreased in a roughly linear manner. Higher naive T cell percentage went strongly together with higher TCR beta diversity.

Sequenced input: blood. The TCR was taken from a woman aged 18-29 years in good health. The chain joins TRBV20-1 to TRBJ2-1; 10 nucleotides line up with TRBD2. The better agreement between TRBJ2-7 and the DNA end casts doubt on the J call. CDR3 sequence reads: CSALTGTSVYNEQYF. In DNA, the CDR3 is TGCAGTGCTCTCACCGGGACTAGCGTCTACAATGAGCAGTACTTC.